These 20 T cell receptor beta chains originate from one sample sequenced in a study of T cell repertoires in cytomegalovirus infection (dated by TCRdb to between 2018 and 2021). Sequencing was carried out with an Illumina HiSeq 1500. TCRdb cleaned the public reads at Q25 with fastp, built clones with MiXCR and kept in-frame beta chains. CDR3 protein sequences are deduplicated, and each keeps its most common genes and DNA. This sample lists 230,000 or so distinct CDR3 sequences; about 15% were detected once. Roughly 45% of the sample lies in the top ten. Specimen: CD8+ T cells from PBMCs. These receptors came from a human donor in good health (CMV status not recorded). Some clones in this sample may be carry-over from other donors' samples.

The J gene is TRBJ2-2, the V gene TRBV2; weak D call: TRBD1 (6 bases). The germline CDR1 and CDR2 sequences are SNHLY and FYNNEI. Trimming stripped 2 bases from V and 1 base from J, with 26 bases between. This CDR3 comprises 21 residues. The DNA for the CDR3 is TGTGCCAGCAGTGAACCCCGATGGTCCATACACAGGGAAGAGAACACCGGGGAGCTGTTTTTT. Its translation is CASSEPRWSIHREENTGELFF.

This clonotype was recorded at least ten times. This chain joins TRBV7-9 and TRBJ2-5, with unresolved D. This CDR3 has 16 amino acids. Germline loops: CDR1 SEHNR, CDR2 FQNEAQ (reference sequence). The V end was cut by 5 bases, the J end by 2 bases, with 18 bases between. The CDR3: CASSHPTQERQETQYF. CDR3 DNA sequence: TGTGCCAGCAGCCATCCTACCCAGGAGAGGCAAGAGACCCAGTACTTC.

Many counts were recorded for this clonotype. The chain has TRBV6-1 and TRBJ2-3; D gene unclear. Between the trimmed V and J ends, which lost 8 bases and 6 bases, there was a span of 6 bases. The CDR3 totals 10 residues. Germline CDR1 MNHNS, CDR2 SASEGT. As DNA, the CDR3 is TGTGCCAGCGGCCATGATACGCAGTATTTT. This codes for CASGHDTQYF.

The chain recombines TRBV11-2 with TRBJ1-4, with D maybe TRBD1 (5 bases). The CDR3 has 16 residues. The germline gives CDR1 SGHAT, CDR2 FQNNGV. The V and J ends lost 1 base and 8 bases respectively, with 17 bases between them. CDR3 residues: CASSLVDQLGGEKLFF. Here the CDR3 DNA reads TGTGCCAGCAGCTTAGTGGATCAGCTCGGGGGGGAAAAACTGTTTTTT.

In its sample, this clonotype was seen many times. The rearrangement links TRBV7-9 to TRBJ2-5, with D perhaps matching TRBD1 (5 bases). Germline CDR1 and CDR2: SEHNR and FQNEAQ (reference sequence). V lost 5 bases to trimming and J lost 1 base, with 14 bases between them. The CDR3 consists of 15 residues. The CDR3 reads CASSPVEGAQETQYF. The CDR3 nucleotides read TGTGCCAGCAGCCCTGTGGAAGGGGCCCAAGAGACCCAGTACTTC.

Here the CDR3 DNA reads TGCGCCAGCAGCCTACAGGGAGGGGAGCAAGAGACCCAGTACTTC. Its protein product is CASSLQGGEQETQYF. The chain joins TRBV23-1 to TRBJ2-5, with D perhaps TRBD2 (7 bases). TRBV23-1 qualifies as an ORF whose function is uncertain. This CDR3 has 15 residues. Deletions cut 6 bases from V and 2 bases from J, with 16 bases between.

This clonotype was recorded a few times. The rearrangement links TRBV27 to TRBJ2-1; tentative D call: TRBD1 (5 bases). The V end was cut by 3 bases, the J end by 7 bases, with 10 bases between. Germline V gene lookup returns CDR1 MNHEY and CDR2 SMNVEV (reference sequence). This CDR3 is built from 13 residues. CDR3 sequence reads: CASSLSDRNEQFF. Written as DNA, the CDR3 is TGTGCCAGCAGTTTGAGTGACAGAAATGAGCAGTTCTTC.

This clonotype was observed at least ten times. The chain uses TRBV11-2 and TRBJ2-5; no definite D call. Germline CDR1 reads SGHAT; CDR2 reads FQNNGV. Trimming removed 6 bases from V and 5 bases from J, with 19 bases in between. The CDR3 length is 15 residues. This CDR3 reads CASSFASVLRETQYF. Written as DNA, the CDR3 is TGTGCCAGCAGTTTTGCTTCGGTCCTACGGGAGACCCAGTACTTC.

This chain joins TRBV29-1 and TRBJ1-1, with no clear D. Germline-derived CDR1 and CDR2 are SQVTM and ANQGSEA. The CDR3 consists of 14 residues. V was pared by 1 base and J by 1 base, with 10 bases between. CDR3 amino acids: CSVEGVGANTEAFF. CDR3 DNA: TGCAGCGTTGAAGGGGTGGGAGCGAACACTGAAGCTTTCTTT. Filled out from reference TRBV29-1 and TRBJ1-1, the complete variable domain reads SAVISQKPSRDICQRGTSLTIQCQVDSQVTMMFWYRQQPGQSLTLIATANQGSEATYESGFVIDKFPISRPNLTFSTLTVSNMSPEDSSIYLCSVEGVGANTEAFFGQGTRLTVV.

This clonotype was observed many times. The chain recombines TRBV20-1 with TRBJ2-7, with 9 nucleotides matching TRBD1. V dropped 0 bases and J dropped 4; count of bases not matched to a gene: 10. Germline-derived CDR1 and CDR2 are DFQATT and SNEGSKA (reference sequence). The CDR3 has 16 residues. The CDR3 sequence is CSARDLLWTGDYEQYF. DNA for the CDR3: TGCAGTGCTAGAGATCTCTTATGGACAGGGGATTACGAGCAGTACTTC.

The rearrangement joins TRBV3-1 to TRBJ2-3; weak D call: TRBD1 (5 bases). Germline CDR1 LGHDT, CDR2 YNNKEL (reference sequence). The CDR3 extends over 19 amino acids. The V end was cut by 1 base, the J end by 4 bases, with 24 bases between. The CDR3 protein is CASSQGGYDSLVGSDTQYF. The CDR3 coding sequence is TGTGCCAGCAGCCAAGGGGGATATGACAGCCTGGTTGGGTCAGATACGCAGTATTTT.

The rearrangement uses TRBV11-3 and TRBJ2-2; TRBD2 is a possible D gene (5 bases). The V and J ends lost 6 bases and 1 base respectively, with 9 bases between them. The CDR3 sequence is 14 residues long. CDR1 and CDR2 (germline): SGHNT, YENEEA. CDR3: CASSGRENTGELFF. CDR3 nucleotides: TGTGCCAGCAGTGGACGGGAGAACACCGGGGAGCTGTTTTTT.

This chain connects TRBV7-2 to TRBJ2-5; D is ambiguous. The CDR3 is 15 residues long. Germline V gives CDR1 SGHTA, CDR2 FQGNSA. Trimming took 1 base from V and 0 from J, leaving 9 bases between them. Written as DNA, the CDR3 is TGTGCCAGCAGCTTAGTTGGATCGTACCAAGAGACCCAGTACTTC. This sequence encodes CASSLVGSYQETQYF.

At least ten counts were recorded for this clonotype. This chain joins TRBV6-5 and TRBJ1-1; no clear D gene. This CDR3 contains 14 residues. The germline gives CDR1 MNHEY, CDR2 SVGAGI. With 1 base removed from V and 4 bases from J, the gap between germline ends came to 10 bases. The CDR3 DNA is TGTGCCAGCAGTTACTACTCGTATAGCACTGAAGCTTTCTTT. It yields the protein CASSYYSYSTEAFF.

The chain links TRBV7-2 to TRBJ2-5; the match to TRBD2 covers 8 bases. The CDR3 has 16 residues. The trim removed 8 bases at V and 4 bases at J, leaving 15 bases unmatched. Germline V gene lookup returns CDR1 SGHTA and CDR2 FQGNSA. Here the CDR3 DNA reads TGTGCCAGCCGCACCTATGGCTCCGGGGGGGGAGAGACCCAGTACTTC. Encoded protein: CASRTYGSGGGETQYF.

This clonotype was recorded at least ten times. The V call is TRBV7-9, the J call TRBJ2-5; D gene ambiguous. Germline CDR1 SEHNR, CDR2 FQNEAQ (reference sequence). V was pared by 1 base and J by 5 bases, with 14 bases between. This CDR3 region has 15 residues. The CDR3 DNA is TGTGCCAGCAGCTTAGGAATAGGGTTGTTGGAGACCCAGTACTTC. As protein: CASSLGIGLLETQYF.

This clonotype was counted at least ten times. J is TRBJ1-1 and V is TRBV7-9, with no clear D. Trimming left V 5 bases short and J 7 bases short, with 11 bases between. This CDR3 is built from 12 residues. Germline values: CDR1 SEHNR, CDR2 FQNEAQ (reference sequence). The CDR3 DNA sequence: TGTGCCAGCAGCCGAAACAGACTTGAAGCTTTCTTT. The encoded protein is CASSRNRLEAFF.

The chain is built from TRBV6-2 or TRBV6-3 and TRBJ1-1, with a weak D call TRBD1 (5 bases). The V end was cut by 5 bases, the J end by 6 bases, with 10 bases between. This CDR3 comprises 12 residues. Germline CDR1 reads MNHEY; CDR2 reads SVGEGT. The CDR3 DNA is TGTGCCAGCAGTCAACAGGTCCCTGAAGCTTTCTTT. As protein: CASSQQVPEAFF.

This clonotype showed up just a few times. This rearrangement joins TRBV20-1 to TRBJ1-5; tentatively, D is TRBD1 (5 bases). Germline V gives CDR1 DFQATT, CDR2 SNEGSKA (reference sequence). The CDR3 loop spans 14 amino acids. Trimming cost V 4 bases and J 4 bases, with 14 bases left between them. The CDR3 region has the DNA TGCAGTGCTAAGTCAGGACACGGAAATCAGCCCCAGCATTTT. This sequence encodes CSAKSGHGNQPQHF.

This clonotype was counted many times. The V call is TRBV12-3 or TRBV12-4, the J call TRBJ2-5, with D perhaps matching TRBD1 (6 bases). The CDR3 sequence is 15 residues long. Trimming removed 6 bases from V and 4 bases from J, with 18 bases in between. The CDR3 DNA follows: TGTGCCAGCAGATCATCCCCACAGGGAAGAGAGACCCAGTACTTC. Its translation is CASRSSPQGRETQYF.